A single sample gave rise to the 27 T cell receptor beta chains below, sequenced in a study of cytomegalovirus exposure and HLA in healthy donors. A multiplex PCR was run with 60 Vbeta primers and 13 Jbeta primers. The method was immunoSEQ multiplex PCR; TCRdb's version includes in-frame clones alone and lacks a portion of them. The sample has about 110,000 clones; 70% to 80% are singletons. Specimen: PBMCs. The source is a boy aged 10-17 years in good health and CMV-seronegative.

This chain uses TRBV30 with TRBJ2-3, with 9 bases aligning to TRBD2. Germline V gives CDR1 GTSNPN, CDR2 SVGIG (reference sequence). This CDR3 is built from 14 residues. Trimming removed 3 bases from V and 7 bases from J; junction bases left unmatched: 8. As DNA, the CDR3 is TGTGCCTGGAGGCTAGCGGGACGAGGGAATACGCAGTATTTT. The encoded protein is CAWRLAGRGNTQYF.

This clone was seen once. The J gene is TRBJ1-2, the V gene TRBV11-2; 8 nucleotides align to TRBD1. Germline V CDR1 and CDR2: SGHAT, FQNNGV. This CDR3 is built from 14 residues. V lost 5 bases, J lost 4 bases, and 6 bases stayed unmatched. CDR3 sequence (DNA): TGTGCCAGCAGCCTCAGGGGGCGCGGCTATGGCTACACCTTC. This encodes CASSLRGRGYGYTF.

This chain links TRBV5-1 with TRBJ2-5; 9 nucleotides match TRBD2. CDR1 and CDR2 (germline): SGHRS, YFSETQ. Trimming cost V 4 bases and J 2 bases; bases outside gene matches: 9. This CDR3 is built from 16 residues. The CDR3 nucleotides read TGCGCCAGCAGCCCGGGACTAGCCGAACGACAAGAGACCCAGTACTTC. Translating it yields CASSPGLAERQETQYF.

The chain employs TRBV28 and TRBJ1-1; no firm D call. The V gene lost 4 bases and the J gene lost 8 bases, with 8 bases spanning the gap. The CDR3 has 11 residues. Germline lookup yields CDR1 MDHEN and CDR2 SYDVKM. The CDR3 coding sequence is TGTGCCAGCAGTTATATTGGCGAAGCTTTCTTT. Amino acid sequence: CASSYIGEAFF.

The rearrangement links TRBV10-1 to TRBJ2-5; TRBD1 agrees at 9 bases. This CDR3 is 16 amino acids long. After removal of 6 bases from V and 2 bases from J, the junction contained 10 bases not matched to a gene. The germline V gene has CDR1 WNHNN and CDR2 SYGVQD (reference sequence). The CDR3 reads CASSAGTGLLQETQYF. CDR3 DNA: TGCGCCAGCAGCGCCGGGACAGGGCTCTTACAAGAGACCCAGTACTTC.

This chain uses TRBV10-3 with TRBJ2-6; possible D gene TRBD2, 6 bases. CDR3 length: 14 residues. Germline CDR1 and CDR2: ENHRY and SYGVKD. Trimming cost V 10 bases and J 8 bases, with 18 bases left between them. The CDR3 DNA follows: TGTGCCACCACGTCCTCTGGGGGGTCCAACGTCCTGACTTTC. As protein: CATTSSGGSNVLTF.

The CDR3 loop is CASSLEGVVAFF. DNA for the CDR3: TGTGCCAGCAGCTTAGAGGGGGTTGTGGCTTTCTTT. The rearrangement links TRBV7-6 to TRBJ1-1, with a tentative D call TRBD1 (6 bases). Germline V lookup: CDR1 SGHVS, CDR2 FNYEAQ. CDR3 size: 12 residues. Trimming left V 1 base short and J 11 bases short, with 11 bases between. The whole variable domain, remainder taken from reference TRBV7-6 and TRBJ1-1, is GAGVSQSPRYKVTKRGQDVALRCDPISGHVSLYWYRQALGQGPEFLTYFNYEAQQDKSGLPNDRFSAERPEGSISTLTIQRTEQRDSAMYRCASSLEGVVAFFGQGTRLTVV.

This chain uses TRBV5-6 with TRBJ2-1; the match to TRBD1 covers 8 bases. Trimming cost V 0 bases and J 8 bases; bases outside gene matches: 1. CDR3 length: 13 residues. CDR1 and CDR2 (germline): SGHDT, YYEEEE. The CDR3 DNA follows: TGTGCCAGCAGCTTGGACAGGGGGTATGAGCAGTTCTTC. It translates to CASSLDRGYEQFF.

The V and J genes are TRBV5-6 and TRBJ2-7; a weak D match, TRBD1 (6 bases). With 8 bases removed from V and 6 bases from J, the gap between germline ends came to 18 bases. This CDR3 is built from 13 residues. Germline-derived CDR1 and CDR2 are SGHDT and YYEEEE. CDR3 DNA: TGTGCCAGTGCTGTAGACAGGTCGGCCGAGCAGTACTTC. This codes for CASAVDRSAEQYF.

The V call is TRBV29-1, the J call TRBJ1-1; 7 nucleotides agree with TRBD1. This CDR3 comprises 15 residues. Per germline, CDR1 SQVTM and CDR2 ANQGSEA. Trimming took 1 base from V and 4 from J; bases not matched to a gene: 9. The CDR3 is CSVEGDSPLGTEAFF. In DNA, the CDR3 is TGCAGCGTTGAAGGGGACAGTCCCTTGGGCACTGAAGCTTTCTTT.

This clone was seen a single time. V and J are TRBV5-1 and TRBJ2-5; a weak D match, TRBD1 (6 bases). The CDR3 extends over 15 amino acids. Trimming pared 1 base from V and 1 base from J, leaving 11 bases between. Germline lookup yields CDR1 SGHRS and CDR2 YFSETQ. The CDR3, as DNA: TGCGCCAGCAGCTTGCTCGGGACACCCCAAGAGACCCAGTACTTC. Translated: CASSLLGTPQETQYF.

This clone was counted only a few times. The chain recombines TRBV15 with TRBJ2-6; 7 positions match TRBD2. Looked up from germline, CDR1 is LNHNV and CDR2 is YYDKDF (reference sequence). The CDR3 runs to 20 residues. With V trimmed by 1 base and J by 4 bases, 16 bases remained unmatched. CDR3: CATSRAWWGGKESGANVLTF. CDR3 nucleotide sequence: TGTGCCACCAGCAGAGCCTGGTGGGGGGGAAAAGAGAGCGGGGCCAACGTCCTGACTTTC.

This clone was picked up a small number of times. This chain joins TRBV27 and TRBJ1-1; 7 bases agree with TRBD1. CDR1 and CDR2 (germline): MNHEY, SMNVEV (reference sequence). Unmatched junction bases numbered 3, after V lost 1 base and J lost 4 bases. CDR3 length: 14 amino acids. The CDR3: CASSLWAGGTEAFF. As DNA, the CDR3 is TGTGCCAGCAGTTTATGGGCAGGGGGCACTGAAGCTTTCTTT.

This clone is a singleton in its sample. The gene calls are TRBV28 and TRBJ1-1, with TRBD1 identical over 7 bases. Trimming took 1 base from V and 1 from J; bases not matched to a gene: 6. The CDR3 has 16 amino acids. Germline V CDR1 and CDR2: MDHEN, SYDVKM. In DNA, the CDR3 is TGTGCCAGCAGTTTATTTAGAGGACAGGCGAACACTGAAGCTTTCTTT. Its translation: CASSLFRGQANTEAFF. The variable domain in full, completed from reference TRBV28 and TRBJ1-1, reads DVKVTQSSRYLVKRTGEKVFLECVQDMDHENMFWYRQDPGLGLRLIYFSYDVKMKEKGDIPEGYSVSREKKERFSLILESASTNQTSMYLCASSLFRGQANTEAFFGQGTRLTVV.

The rearrangement uses TRBV27 and TRBJ2-3, with 9 bases that match TRBD1. Losses at the gene ends were 6 bases for V and 1 base for J; bases not matched to a gene: 2. Germline V gene lookup returns CDR1 MNHEY and CDR2 SMNVEV (reference sequence). This CDR3 region has 14 residues. This CDR3 reads CASRGQGGTDTQYF. DNA of the CDR3: TGTGCCAGCAGGGGACAGGGCGGCACAGATACGCAGTATTTT.

The rearrangement links TRBV5-1 to TRBJ2-2; weak D call: TRBD1 (5 bases). The CDR3 contains 15 residues. V was cut by 0 bases and J by 2 bases, with 8 bases left in between. Germline V gives CDR1 SGHRS, CDR2 YFSETQ. DNA for the CDR3: TGCGCCAGCAGCTTGGCAGGGCTCAACACCGGGGAGCTGTTTTTT. Its protein is CASSLAGLNTGELFF.

Regarding this clone: The sample holds other DNA sequences that translate to the same CDR3. The J gene is TRBJ2-7, the V gene TRBV7-9; TRBD2 matches at 7 bases. Germline trimming cut 5 bases from V and 4 bases from J; bases unmatched to any gene: 11. Germline assignment: CDR1 SEHNR and CDR2 FQNEAQ (reference sequence). This CDR3 contains 15 residues. This CDR3 is CASSPKTSIGYEQYF. CDR3 DNA sequence: TGTGCCAGCAGCCCGAAGACTAGCATCGGGTACGAGCAGTACTTC.

This clone was counted only a few times. The CDR3 nucleotides read TGTGCCAGCAGCTTAGATGACAGGCTGAACACTGAAGCTTTCTTT. Residues: CASSLDDRLNTEAFF. This chain links TRBV7-2 with TRBJ1-1; a possible D gene is TRBD1 (6 bases). Germline CDR1 SGHTA, CDR2 FQGNSA. V lost 1 base and J lost 0, with 9 bases in between. This CDR3 is built from 15 residues. The whole variable domain, remainder taken from reference TRBV7-2 and TRBJ1-1, is GAGVSQSPSNKVTEKGKDVELRCDPISGHTALYWYRQSLGQGLEFLIYFQGNSAPDKSGLPSDRFSAERTGGSVSTLTIQRTQQEDSAVYLCASSLDDRLNTEAFFGQGTRLTVV.

This chain joins TRBV6-5 and TRBJ1-6; D perhaps matches TRBD1 (6 bases). The germline V and J ends were trimmed by 6 bases and 9 bases, with 9 bases remaining between them. Germline V gene lookup returns CDR1 MNHEY and CDR2 SVGAGI. The CDR3 sequence is 12 residues long. Written as DNA, the CDR3 is TGTGCCAGCAGGGAACAGGGTTCACCCCTCCACTTT. As protein: CASREQGSPLHF.

The sample holds a few counts of this clone. The CDR3 sequence is CASSSGQGGRNGYTF. The CDR3 DNA reads TGTGCCAGCAGCTCCGGACAGGGGGGGAGAAATGGCTACACCTTC. The gene calls are TRBV7-9 and TRBJ1-2, with 10 bases lining up with TRBD1. There are 15 residues in the CDR3. With 4 bases clipped from V and 6 bases from J, the junction kept 8 bases outside the gene matches. Germline V gene sequence: CDR1 SEHNR, CDR2 FQNEAQ (reference sequence).

The rearrangement uses TRBV7-8 and TRBJ1-5, with D possibly being TRBD1 (6 bases). The CDR3 loop spans 14 amino acids. Germline assignment: CDR1 SGHVS and CDR2 FQNEAQ. The V and J ends lost 5 bases and 3 bases respectively, with 11 bases between them. The CDR3 reads CASSPGQLNQPQHF. The CDR3 DNA follows: TGTGCCAGCAGCCCAGGACAGCTCAATCAGCCCCAGCATTTT. Filled out from reference TRBV7-8 and TRBJ1-5, the complete variable domain reads GAGVSQSPRYKVAKRGQDVALRCDPISGHVSLFWYQQALGQGPEFLTYFQNEAQLDKSGLPSDRFFAERPEGSVSTLKIQRTQQEDSAVYLCASSPGQLNQPQHFGDGTRLSIL.

The chain is built from TRBV14 and TRBJ2-7; D uncertain. The CDR3 has 11 amino acids. V lost 3 bases and J lost 5, with 5 bases in between. CDR1 SGHDN and CDR2 FVKESK come from the germline V gene. The CDR3 sequence: CASSHFDEQYF. In nucleotides, the CDR3 is TGTGCCAGCAGCCACTTCGACGAGCAGTACTTC.

The gene calls are TRBV2 and TRBJ2-7; 11 nucleotides line up with TRBD2. V lost 4 bases and J lost 2; bases outside the gene matches: 7. Germline lookup yields CDR1 SNHLY and CDR2 FYNNEI. The CDR3 has 16 amino acids. In nucleotides, the CDR3 is TGTGCCAGCAGTGGCCTTCTAGCGGGAGGTACCTACGAGCAGTACTTC. Its protein is CASSGLLAGGTYEQYF.

This chain joins TRBV5-1 and TRBJ2-1; TRBD1 agrees at 12 bases. Germline lookup yields CDR1 SGHRS and CDR2 YFSETQ. With 4 bases clipped from V and 0 bases from J, the junction kept 5 bases outside the gene matches. The CDR3 runs to 17 residues. The CDR3 protein is CASSLGDRGLSYNEQFF. The CDR3, as DNA: TGCGCCAGCAGCCTAGGGGACAGGGGGCTCTCCTACAATGAGCAGTTCTTC.

This clone was seen a few times. The V gene is TRBV27, the J gene TRBJ2-1, with 8 bases identical to TRBD2. This CDR3 has 16 residues. Germline values: CDR1 MNHEY, CDR2 SMNVEV (reference sequence). V gave up 5 bases and J gave up 3 bases; unmatched junction bases: 9. The CDR3 nucleotides are TGTGCCAGCAGTCCCCTTCCTAGCGGGCTCTACAATGAGCAGTTCTTC. Its protein is CASSPLPSGLYNEQFF.

This rearrangement joins TRBV19 to TRBJ2-7; D remains unclear. Looked up from germline, CDR1 is LNHDA and CDR2 is SQIVND (reference sequence). The CDR3 has 15 amino acids. V lost 6 bases and J 2 bases, leaving 17 bases between the germline ends. CDR3 sequence: CASSLSRGQTYEQYF. The CDR3 DNA is TGTGCCAGTAGCCTCTCACGTGGGCAGACCTACGAGCAGTACTTC.

This chain uses TRBV27 with TRBJ1-1; 10 bases map to TRBD1. The CDR3 length is 13 residues. Germline V gene lookup returns CDR1 MNHEY and CDR2 SMNVEV (reference sequence). Losses at the gene ends were 6 bases for V and 4 bases for J; bases not matched to a gene: 2. CDR3 sequence: CASSRTGGTEAFF. The CDR3 DNA is TGTGCCAGCAGCCGGACAGGGGGCACTGAAGCTTTCTTT.